The 19 T cell receptor beta chains below all came from one sample that was sequenced in a study of T cell repertoires in cytomegalovirus infection. A single record per CDR3 protein comes from TCRdb applying MiXCR to the reads. The table includes over 90,000 distinct CDR3 sequences, 16% detected once. Sequenced sample: PBMCs. These receptors came from a human donor in good health (CMV status not recorded). Some clones in this sample may be carry-over from other donors' samples.

This clonotype has a count of ten or more. The chain combines TRBV7-2 with TRBJ2-7; 14 nucleotides match TRBD2. In germline, CDR1 is SGHTA, CDR2 FQGNSA. This CDR3 has 15 amino acids. V dropped 2 bases and J dropped 7; count of bases not matched to a gene: 4. The CDR3 bases are TGTGCCAGCAGCTTACCGGGACTAGCGGGGGCTGAGCAGTACTTC. Translated: CASSLPGLAGAEQYF.

The chain is built from TRBV2 and TRBJ1-1; no definite D call. Germline V gene sequence: CDR1 SNHLY, CDR2 FYNNEI. The CDR3 covers 13 residues. V was trimmed by 4 bases and J by 5 bases, leaving 11 bases between them. The CDR3 sequence: CASSVEGDTEAFF. CDR3 bases: TGTGCCAGCAGTGTAGAGGGAGATACTGAAGCTTTCTTT.

The V call is TRBV11-2, the J call TRBJ2-6; D is unresolved. Germline CDR1 reads SGHAT; CDR2 reads FQNNGV. CDR3 length: 16 residues. Between the trimmed V and J ends, which lost 1 base and 0 bases, there was a span of 7 bases. DNA of the CDR3: TGTGCCAGCAGCTTAGTTGCCGGCTCTGGGGCCAACGTCCTGACTTTC. Translating gives CASSLVAGSGANVLTF.

This clonotype has more than one count but fewer than ten. The genes are TRBV7-8 and TRBJ1-6; possibly TRBD1 for D (6 bases). The CDR3 extends over 16 amino acids. V was clipped by 5 bases and J by 10 bases, with 21 bases between them. Germline values: CDR1 SGHVS, CDR2 FQNEAQ. The CDR3 loop reads CASSHTGTMFESPLHF. DNA of the CDR3: TGTGCCAGCAGCCACACCGGGACAATGTTTGAATCACCCCTCCACTTT. Full variable domain (outside the CDR3, taken from reference TRBV7-8 and TRBJ1-6): GAGVSQSPRYKVAKRGQDVALRCDPISGHVSLFWYQQALGQGPEFLTYFQNEAQLDKSGLPSDRFFAERPEGSVSTLKIQRTQQEDSAVYLCASSHTGTMFESPLHFGNGTRLTVT.

This clonotype was observed at least ten times. J is TRBJ2-7 and V is TRBV7-2; no reliable D call. Germline V CDR1 and CDR2: SGHTA, FQGNSA. CDR3 length: 15 amino acids. The germline V and J ends were trimmed by 5 bases and 3 bases, with 17 bases remaining between them. The CDR3 here is CASSRLPLGNYEQYF. DNA of the CDR3: TGTGCCAGCAGCCGTTTACCGCTTGGGAACTACGAGCAGTACTTC.

This clonotype was observed once. This may stem from a read error, because a much larger clone lies one nucleotide away. The chain employs TRBV4-1 and TRBJ1-5, with TRBD1 matching over 8 bases. From germline, CDR1 is MGHRA and CDR2 YSYEKL. The length of the CDR3 is 18 residues. The CDR3 DNA follows: TGCGCCGGCAGCCAAGAAGACAGGACAGGGCCTCGCAATCAGCCCCAGCATTTT. Translating it yields CAGSQEDRTGPRNQPQHF.

In regard to this clonotype: This sequence may be a read error, since a much larger clone differs from it by one base. The gene calls are TRBV4-2 and TRBJ1-3, with D unresolved. The CDR3 is 15 residues long. Germline V gene sequence: CDR1 LGHNA, CDR2 YNFKEQ. This chain's CDR3 is CDSSPVVTAGNTIYF. For the CDR3, the DNA is TGTGACAGCAGCCCGGTTGTCACCGCTGGAAACACCATATATTTT.

In the case of this clonotype: Since a much larger clone is just one base distant, this may be a read error. The V call is TRBV28, the J call TRBJ1-6; D ambiguous. The CDR3 contains 12 residues. CDR1 MDHEN and CDR2 SYDVKM come from the germline V gene. This chain's CDR3 is CASNEDNSPHHF. The CDR3 DNA follows: TGTGCCAGCAATGAGGATAATTCACCCCACCACTTT.

A remark on this clonotype: This may come from a read error, since a much larger clone is one base off. The chain is built from TRBV25-1 and TRBJ1-2; TRBD1 matches 8 bases. The germline CDR1 and CDR2 sequences are MGHDK and SYGVNS. V lost 8 bases and J lost 9; bases outside the gene matches: 11. This CDR3 is 13 amino acids long. The CDR3 DNA follows: TGTGCCAGCTCTCCAGGGGGCGGTTATTGCTACACCTTC. This encodes CASSPGGGYCYTF.

This clonotype showed up many times. The rearrangement uses TRBV7-2 and TRBJ1-5; D uncertain. The CDR3 totals 13 residues. CDR1 is SGHTA and CDR2 is FQGNSA in the germline V gene. Trimming took 7 bases from V and 4 from J, leaving 11 bases between them. The CDR3 loop reads CASNQDRNQPQHF. The CDR3 DNA sequence: TGTGCCAGCAACCAAGATCGAAATCAGCCCCAGCATTTT.

This clonotype was observed many times. The rearrangement uses TRBV7-2 and TRBJ1-4, with D uncertain. This CDR3 region has 17 residues. Trimming left V 3 bases short and J 0 bases short, with 14 bases between. Germline-derived CDR1 and CDR2 are SGHTA and FQGNSA. The CDR3 DNA reads as TGTGCCAGCAGCTTTTTCCCTGGTAGCACAACTAATGAAAAACTGTTTTTT. This sequence encodes CASSFFPGSTTNEKLFF.

Comment on this clonotype: At one boundary the junction diverges from the germline segment, which might be a read error. The chain links TRBV7-2 to TRBJ1-3; a possible D gene is TRBD1 (6 bases). There are 15 residues in the CDR3. The germline CDR1 and CDR2 sequences are SGHTA and FQGNSA. CDR3 in amino acids: CASSPNTGTGNAIYF. The CDR3 region has the DNA TGTGCCAGCAGCCCGAATACAGGGACGGGAAACGCCATATATTTT.

This clonotype was counted a single time. The junction departs from the called germline gene at one end, perhaps through a read error. The chain uses TRBV6-2 or TRBV6-3 and TRBJ2-1; 8 bases agree with TRBD2. Germline values: CDR1 MNHEY, CDR2 SVGEGT. The CDR3 is made up of 14 amino acids. The CDR3 DNA reads TGTGCCGCGGGGGGACTGTCGGCACACAATGAGCTGTTCTTC. The encoded protein is CAAGGLSAHNELFF.

This clonotype was found a few times. The chain has TRBV5-5 and TRBJ2-5; the D gene is possibly TRBD1 (6 bases). V dropped 4 bases and J dropped 7 bases, with 17 bases sitting between them. Germline V lookup: CDR1 SGHKS, CDR2 YYEKEE (reference sequence). The CDR3 has 14 amino acids. The CDR3 bases are TGTGCCAGCAGCCGGGACACCCGAAAGGGGACCCAGTACTTC. Translation: CASSRDTRKGTQYF.

This clonotype was counted between two and nine times. The rearrangement links TRBV7-2 to TRBJ2-2; a weak D match, TRBD1 (5 bases). CDR1 and CDR2 from the germline V gene are SGHTA and FQGNSA. Trimming pared 6 bases from V and 9 bases from J, leaving 14 bases between. The CDR3 totals 13 residues. The chain's CDR3 is CASSTGAFRELFF. The CDR3 DNA sequence: TGTGCCAGCAGTACTGGGGCCTTCAGGGAGCTGTTTTTT.

This rearrangement joins TRBV28 to TRBJ1-5; D call uncertain. CDR1 is MDHEN, CDR2 SYDVKM, per germline. The CDR3 contains 13 residues. Trimming cost V 6 bases and J 11 bases, with 17 bases left between them. For the CDR3, the DNA is TGTGCCAGCAGCCGTCACGTACCGCCGGCCCAGCATTTT. Translation: CASSRHVPPAQHF. Complete variable domain (other parts from reference TRBV28 and TRBJ1-5): DVKVTQSSRYLVKRTGEKVFLECVQDMDHENMFWYRQDPGLGLRLIYFSYDVKMKEKGDIPEGYSVSREKKERFSLILESASTNQTSMYLCASSRHVPPAQHFGDGTRLSIL.

V and J are TRBV28 and TRBJ2-7, with 11 bases lining up with TRBD2. The CDR3 length is 18 residues. Per germline, CDR1 MDHEN and CDR2 SYDVKM. The V and J ends lost 2 bases and 2 bases, in that order; junction bases with no gene match: 11. CDR3 DNA sequence: TGTGCCAGCAGTTTAGCTAGCGGGGGGACACTAAGAACCTACGAGCAGTACTTC. Encoded protein: CASSLASGGTLRTYEQYF.

As for this clonotype: The junction departs from the called germline gene at one end, perhaps through a read error. The chain links TRBV24-1 to TRBJ2-3; D gene ambiguous. Germline-derived CDR1 and CDR2 are KGHDR and SFDVKD. The CDR3 is 18 residues long. The CDR3 protein is CVTSDPPRAGVGTDTQYF. The CDR3 nucleotides read TGTGTCACCAGTGATCCCCCCCGGGCAGGCGTGGGGACAGATACGCAGTATTTT.

J is TRBJ1-5 and V is TRBV4-1; D gene ambiguous. The CDR3 covers 14 residues. The germline CDR1 and CDR2 sequences are MGHRA and YSYEKL. V lost 2 bases, J lost 0 bases, and 5 bases lay in between. The CDR3 loop reads CASSQTASNQPQHF. In DNA, the CDR3 is TGCGCCAGCAGCCAAACAGCTAGCAATCAGCCCCAGCATTTT.